This T cell receptor beta chain was sequenced during a study of cytomegalovirus exposure and HLA in healthy donors. General study points: Some TCR beta chains (about 180 of them) were listed as cytomegalovirus-associated. In a later analysis, CMV-associated beta chains were mostly HLA-associated, it appeared.

The PCR contained 60 Vbeta and 13 Jbeta primers. Clones were read by immunoSEQ multiplex PCR, and TCRdb kept only the in-frame ones, dropping some. The sample includes 150,000 to 200,000 clones, around 70% seen only once; the top ten take just under 3%. Turning to this clone: The antigen is unknown.

Germline V gene lookup returns CDR1 DFQATT and CDR2 SNEGSKA (reference sequence). The CDR3 covers 10 residues. The ends were cut back, 5 bases at V and 6 bases at J, with 8 bases in the middle. Sequenced: PBMCs. The TCR sequence derives from a male donor in good health and CMV-seronegative. The gene calls are TRBV20-1 and TRBJ2-7; D may be TRBD2 (5 bases). The CDR3 is CSAEGCEQYF. The DNA for the CDR3 is TGCAGTGCTGAGGGCTGCGAGCAGTACTTC.